One and the same sample provided the 25 T cell receptor beta chains below, sequenced in a study of technical replicates of blood from a handful of donors. Repertoires were generated with immunoSEQ multiplex PCR, while TCRdb's copy carries only in-frame clones and drops some. The data contain fewer than 20,000 clones, 82% of them seen just once; the ten biggest clones take up roughly 9.1%. Sequencing was performed on PBMCs. These receptor sequences come from a human donor in good health. Some clones in this sample may be carry-over from other donors' samples.

The chain couples TRBV7-9 to TRBJ2-2, with D uncertain. V was pared by 6 bases and J by 0 bases, with 11 bases between. This CDR3 is 15 amino acids long. Germline lookup yields CDR1 SEHNR and CDR2 FQNEAQ (reference sequence). The chain's CDR3 is CASSLGSANTGELFF. The CDR3 DNA sequence: TGTGCCAGCAGTCTGGGCTCCGCGAACACCGGGGAGCTGTTTTTT.

CDR3 sequence reads: CASERDRGRKPFF. The CDR3 DNA sequence: TGCGCCAGCGAGAGAGACAGGGGGAGAAAACCTTTCTTT. V gene TRBV4-1 combines with J gene TRBJ1-1, with 9 bases lining up with TRBD1. V gave up 8 bases and J gave up 12 bases; unmatched junction bases: 13. The CDR3 consists of 13 residues. Germline assignment: CDR1 MGHRA and CDR2 YSYEKL.

The chain couples TRBV30 to TRBJ2-1; 9 bases are a match to TRBD2. V shed 1 base and J 4 bases; nucleotides not matched to a gene: 5. CDR1 and CDR2 from the germline V gene are GTSNPN and SVGIG (reference sequence). The CDR3 consists of 15 residues. The CDR3 nucleotides read TGTGCCTGGAGTGGTAGACTAGCGGTATACAATGAGCAGTTCTTC. The encoded protein is CAWSGRLAVYNEQFF.

This chain joins TRBV28 and TRBJ2-3, with 12 bases matching TRBD2. Trimming at V came to 2 bases and at J to 6 bases, leaving 3 bases not matched to a gene. Germline loops: CDR1 MDHEN, CDR2 SYDVKM. The CDR3 sequence is 15 residues long. CDR3 residues: CASSLVTSGRDTQYF. In DNA, the CDR3 is TGTGCCAGCAGTTTAGTAACTAGCGGGAGGGATACGCAGTATTTT.

The J gene is TRBJ1-1, the V gene TRBV5-1, with TRBD1 matching 7 bases. J was trimmed by 2 bases and V by 5 bases; bases with no gene match: 3. Germline V gene data show CDR1 as SGHRS and CDR2 as YFSETQ. The CDR3 contains 13 residues. The DNA for the CDR3 is TGCGCCAGCAGGGGACAGAGTAACACTGAAGCTTTCTTT. Translation gives CASRGQSNTEAFF.

This chain links TRBV5-6 with TRBJ2-7; perhaps TRBD1 as D (6 bases). V was pared by 2 bases and J by 2 bases, with 8 bases between. The CDR3 loop spans 13 amino acids. CDR1 is SGHDT, CDR2 YYEEEE, per germline. CDR3 sequence reads: CASSFGGPYEQYF. CDR3 nucleotides: TGTGCCAGCAGCTTTGGGGGCCCCTACGAGCAGTACTTC.

This clone was counted only a few times. The rearrangement uses TRBV6-4 and TRBJ2-1; TRBD2 aligns across 9 bases. Germline-derived CDR1 and CDR2 are MRHNA and SNTAGT. The V and J ends lost 2 bases and 3 bases, in that order; junction bases with no gene match: 2. This CDR3 comprises 15 residues. The CDR3 region is CASSDKLAGYNEQFF. Written as DNA, the CDR3 is TGTGCCAGCAGTGACAAACTAGCGGGCTACAATGAGCAGTTCTTC.

This clone was seen only once. The chain couples TRBV7-2 to TRBJ2-1; unclear D gene. This CDR3 has 11 residues. Germline V gives CDR1 SGHTA, CDR2 FQGNSA. V shed 3 bases and J shed 10 bases, with 7 bases lying between them. CDR3 protein: CASSFVIEQFF. Here the CDR3 DNA reads TGTGCCAGCAGCTTTGTAATAGAGCAGTTCTTC. Full variable domain (outside the CDR3, taken from reference TRBV7-2 and TRBJ2-1): GAGVSQSPSNKVTEKGKDVELRCDPISGHTALYWYRQSLGQGLEFLIYFQGNSAPDKSGLPSDRFSAERTGGSVSTLTIQRTQQEDSAVYLCASSFVIEQFFGPGTRLTVL.

The chain combines TRBV18 with TRBJ1-2; D is unresolved. Germline V gives CDR1 KGHSH, CDR2 LQKENI. The CDR3 runs 12 residues. The ends were cut back, 3 bases at V and 12 bases at J, with 14 bases in the middle. The CDR3: CASSPLPGSDTF. CDR3 sequence (DNA): TGTGCCAGCTCACCTTTGCCCGGGTCTGACACCTTC.

This chain joins TRBV5-1 and TRBJ1-3, with D possibly matching TRBD1 (6 bases). Trimming pared 0 bases from V and 6 bases from J, leaving 10 bases between. CDR1 and CDR2 from the germline V gene are SGHRS and YFSETQ. The CDR3 has 14 amino acids. CDR3 amino acids: CASSLGAGENTIYF. The CDR3 DNA is TGCGCCAGCAGCTTGGGTGCAGGGGAAAACACCATATATTTT.

This chain links TRBV30 with TRBJ2-2; D remains ambiguous. The CDR3 is 13 residues long. Germline lookup yields CDR1 GTSNPN and CDR2 SVGIG (reference sequence). Trimming took 4 bases from V and 0 from J, leaving 6 bases between them. In DNA form, the CDR3 reads TGTGCCTGGACCACTGCGAACACCGGGGAGCTGTTTTTT. It translates to CAWTTANTGELFF.

The chain joins TRBV5-1 to TRBJ2-7, with 9 nucleotides matching TRBD1. From germline, CDR1 is SGHRS and CDR2 YFSETQ. The V and J ends lost 0 bases and 4 bases, in that order; junction bases with no gene match: 5. The CDR3 consists of 15 residues. The CDR3 nucleotides read TGCGCCAGCAGCTTGGGGGACAGGGACGCTTACGAGCAGTACTTC. Protein product: CASSLGDRDAYEQYF.

This chain joins TRBV27 and TRBJ2-1, with 7 bases aligning to TRBD2. The CDR3 extends over 15 amino acids. The V gene's germline CDR1 is MNHEY and CDR2 SMNVEV (reference sequence). V trimming: 5 bases; J trimming: 4 bases; junction bases outside the gene matches: 8. CDR3 nucleotide sequence: TGTGCCAGCAGTATAATAACTAGCGTTTACAATGAGCAGTTCTTC. It yields the protein CASSIITSVYNEQFF.

The chain uses TRBV5-1 and TRBJ1-2, with D perhaps TRBD1 (6 bases). CDR1 and CDR2 from the germline V gene are SGHRS and YFSETQ. The CDR3 has 15 residues. Trimming took 7 bases from V and 5 from J, leaving 21 bases between them. The CDR3 DNA is TGCGCCAGCGGGGATGGGACCGGGACACAATATGGCTACACCTTC. Residues: CASGDGTGTQYGYTF. Together with reference TRBV5-1 and TRBJ1-2, the CDR3 gives the full variable domain: KAGVTQTPRYLIKTRGQQVTLSCSPISGHRSVSWYQQTPGQGLQFLFEYFSETQRNKGNFPGRFSGRQFSNSRSEMNVSTLELGDSALYLCASGDGTGTQYGYTFGSGTRLTVV.

This chain uses TRBV11-3 with TRBJ2-5; TRBD1 aligns across 7 bases. Germline CDR1 and CDR2: SGHNT and YENEEA. The CDR3 totals 15 residues. V lost 5 bases and J lost 5; bases outside the gene matches: 11. CDR3 coding DNA: TGTGCCAGCAGCACCCGGACAGGACTCGGGGAGACCCAGTACTTC. Amino acid sequence: CASSTRTGLGETQYF.

This clone was seen once. The chain carries TRBV27 and TRBJ2-7; D not certain. Germline V gene sequence: CDR1 MNHEY, CDR2 SMNVEV (reference sequence). Trimming left V 2 bases short and J 2 bases short, with 10 bases between. The CDR3 consists of 14 residues. The DNA of the CDR3 is TGTGCCAGCAGTTTAGGCAGCGAGACCTACGAGCAGTACTTC. Translated, it gives CASSLGSETYEQYF.

V gene TRBV5-1 combines with J gene TRBJ2-1, with D possibly being TRBD2 (6 bases). Germline V gives CDR1 SGHRS, CDR2 YFSETQ. Trimming pared 7 bases from V and 5 bases from J, leaving 10 bases between. This CDR3 comprises 12 residues. DNA of the CDR3: TGCGCCAGCGGAATAGCGGACAATGAGCAGTTCTTC. Encoded protein: CASGIADNEQFF.

The rearrangement joins TRBV27 to TRBJ1-2; 7 bases are a match to TRBD1. CDR3 length: 17 amino acids. The V segment lost 6 bases and the J segment 5 bases; nucleotides outside the gene matches: 18. Germline assignment: CDR1 MNHEY and CDR2 SMNVEV (reference sequence). The CDR3, as DNA: TGTGCCAGCAGCCGCCCGGAACAGGGGTCCCGCCCTTATGGCTACACCTTC. This encodes CASSRPEQGSRPYGYTF.

The V gene is TRBV18, the J gene TRBJ1-5; 9 nucleotides align to TRBD1. Looked up from germline, CDR1 is KGHSH and CDR2 is LQKENI. The CDR3 is 13 amino acids. V shed 8 bases and J 5 bases; nucleotides not matched to a gene: 4. CDR3 protein: CASAQGADQPQHF. The CDR3 DNA reads as TGTGCCAGCGCACAGGGGGCCGATCAGCCCCAGCATTTT.

The sample holds one count of this clone. Written as DNA, the CDR3 is TGTGCCTGGGGGAGGACCTACGAGCAGTACTTC. It encodes CAWGRTYEQYF. The J gene is TRBJ2-7, the V gene TRBV28; weak D call: TRBD2 (6 bases). V gave up 11 bases and J gave up 2 bases, with 10 bases separating them. The CDR3 runs to 11 residues. Germline-derived CDR1 and CDR2 are MDHEN and SYDVKM.

The chain is built from TRBV11-2 and TRBJ2-5; D perhaps matches TRBD1 (6 bases). The V gene lost 2 bases and the J gene lost 5 bases, with 12 bases spanning the gap. Germline values: CDR1 SGHAT, CDR2 FQNNGV. The CDR3 loop spans 14 amino acids. The CDR3 protein is CASSLHRVWETQYF. The DNA of the CDR3 is TGTGCCAGCAGCTTACACAGGGTTTGGGAGACCCAGTACTTC.

The CDR3 loop is CASGGTSGPIEQFF. CDR3 sequence (DNA): TGTGCCAGTGGGGGGACTAGCGGGCCAATAGAGCAGTTCTTC. V gene TRBV28 combines with J gene TRBJ2-1, with 12 positions matching TRBD2. V was clipped by 9 bases and J by 10 bases; unmatched bases: 10. Germline V gene lookup returns CDR1 MDHEN and CDR2 SYDVKM. The CDR3 length is 14 residues. The full variable domain, in which reference TRBV28 and TRBJ2-1 provide the parts outside the CDR3, is DVKVTQSSRYLVKRTGEKVFLECVQDMDHENMFWYRQDPGLGLRLIYFSYDVKMKEKGDIPEGYSVSREKKERFSLILESASTNQTSMYLCASGGTSGPIEQFFGPGTRLTVL.

Notes on this clone: A read error may produce the germline difference seen at one junction end. The chain links TRBV11-2 to TRBJ2-7; D call uncertain. The CDR3 contains 12 residues. The V gene's germline CDR1 is SGHAT and CDR2 FQNNGV. The CDR3 spells CVSSFSTYEQYF. The CDR3 DNA reads as TGTGTCAGCAGCTTTAGCACCTACGAGCAGTACTTC.

The gene calls are TRBV27 and TRBJ1-5, with 7 bases fitting TRBD1. CDR1 MNHEY and CDR2 SMNVEV come from the germline V gene (reference sequence). V shed 5 bases and J 7 bases; nucleotides not matched to a gene: 5. CDR3 length: 13 residues. In DNA, the CDR3 is TGTGCCAGCAGTACCCAGGGGGGACAGCCCCAGCATTTT. Translation: CASSTQGGQPQHF.

J is TRBJ2-2 and V is TRBV6-5; D unclear. The V end lost 5 bases, the J end lost 4 bases, and 8 bases lay between the germline ends. This CDR3 has 13 amino acids. CDR1 and CDR2 from the germline V gene are MNHEY and SVGAGI. CDR3 amino acids: CASSLVPTGELFF. CDR3 nucleotide sequence: TGTGCCAGCAGTCTAGTGCCCACCGGGGAGCTGTTTTTT.